One TCR beta chain is described in this entry. TCRdb itself ran the RT-PCR reads through MiXCR, one entry per CDR3 protein. Of about 680,000 distinct CDR3 sequences listed, approximately 15% are singletons. The sequence came from a female donor in good health, serving as a healthy control. The sequencing sample was made of memory CD4+ T cells from blood.

The CDR3 DNA follows: TGTGCCAGCAGCGAAAGCACTAGGGATGTCAATGAGCAGTTCTTC. Translation: CASSESTRDVNEQFF. The rearrangement uses TRBV11-1 and TRBJ2-1, with a weak D call TRBD2 (5 bases). CDR1 and CDR2 (germline): SGHAT, FQDESV (reference sequence). V lost 5 bases, J lost 6 bases, and 17 bases lay in between. CDR3 length: 15 amino acids.